This TCR beta chain appears in the sequencing data of a study of T cells in Graves' hyperthyroidism and ophthalmopathy. TCR beta CDR3 regions were amplified from RNA transcripts. The HTBI primer set was used in a first-round RT-PCR of the TCR CDR3. From the multiplex PCR reads, TCRdb called clonotypes with MiXCR, one entry per CDR3 protein. The data show some 350,000 distinct CDR3 sequences, approximately 15% seen once. In this sample, this clonotype turned up many times. Germline V gene sequence: CDR1 LGHDT, CDR2 YNNKEL (reference sequence). V shed 0 bases and J shed 1 base, with 9 bases lying between them. The CDR3 runs 15 residues.

The rearrangement joins TRBV3-1 to TRBJ2-5; TRBD2 is a possible D gene (6 bases). The source of this sequence is a middle-aged woman with Graves' ophthalmopathy. Sequencing was performed on blood. The DNA for the CDR3 is TGTGCCAGCAGCCAAGAGACCGGGAGCCAAGAGACCCAGTACTTC. This gives the protein CASSQETGSQETQYF.